This TCR beta chain was found in a study of CD39 and CD103 CD8 tumor-infiltrating T cells. Study results and caveats: DP CD8 TILs appeared more oligoclonal than DN and SP CD8 TILs and blood memory CD8 T cells.

Between roughly 8,500 and 110,000 sorted cells per subset supplied genomic DNA. The assay was immunoSEQ multiplex PCR, and TCRdb's table has in-frame clones only and misses some. The table has 2,000 to 2,500 clones, approximately 70% seen once; the top ten hold roughly 13%. The germline gives CDR1 SNHLY, CDR2 FYNNEI. This CDR3 contains 12 residues. Trimming took 6 bases from V and 6 from J, leaving 10 bases between them. Worth noting for this clone: The antigen is not known.

Sequenced sample: CD39- CD103- CD8+ T cells sorted from the tumor. Subset given: CD103-CD39- double-negative CD45RA- CD8 T cells. The chain links TRBV2 to TRBJ2-3; a weak D match, TRBD2 (5 bases). The TCR comes from a human donor with head and neck squamous cell carcinoma. The CDR3 DNA sequence: TGTGCCAGCAGGGGAGCAGAGGATACGCAGTATTTT. It yields the protein CASRGAEDTQYF.